The 14 T cell receptor beta chains given below trace back to one sample, sequenced in a study of blood T cell repertoires in COVID-19. Sequenced by immunoSEQ multiplex PCR; TCRdb stores in-frame clones only, minus some. The repertoire has over 35,000 clones, approximately 85% of them found once; the top ten carry around 33%. Sequenced sample: peripheral blood. The receptor set was obtained from a woman aged 80 or older with COVID-19, enrolled during active disease.

This clone was seen at least ten times. The chain is built from TRBV6-6 and TRBJ1-4; 11 bases are shared with TRBD1. Germline lookup yields CDR1 MNHNY and CDR2 SVGAGI (reference sequence). The CDR3 runs to 15 residues. The V gene end was trimmed by 5 bases and the J gene end by 8 bases; junction bases not matched to a gene: 7. Written as DNA, the CDR3 is TGTGCCAGCAGTAATCCGGGACAGGGGGAGGAAAAACTGTTTTTT. This encodes CASSNPGQGEEKLFF.

The chain employs TRBV6-5 and TRBJ2-5; TRBD1 matches at 7 bases. The V gene end was trimmed by 6 bases and the J gene end by 2 bases; junction bases not matched to a gene: 6. The CDR3 is 14 residues long. The germline gives CDR1 MNHEY, CDR2 SVGAGI. CDR3 sequence (DNA): TGTGCCAGCAGCTTGACAGGGCGTCAAGAGACCCAGTACTTC. Its translation is CASSLTGRQETQYF.

This chain links TRBV5-1 with TRBJ2-6, with a possible D match to TRBD1 (5 bases). Germline V gene lookup returns CDR1 SGHRS and CDR2 YFSETQ. The germline V and J ends were trimmed by 0 bases and 2 bases, with 12 bases remaining between them. The CDR3 consists of 17 residues. CDR3 DNA: TGCGCCAGCAGCTTGGGACAGAATGGCCCTGGGGCCAACGTCCTGACTTTC. Amino acids: CASSLGQNGPGANVLTF.

V and J are TRBV5-1 and TRBJ2-2; 9 bases line up with TRBD1. Germline loops: CDR1 SGHRS, CDR2 YFSETQ. The CDR3 is 19 residues long. Germline trimming cut 0 bases from V and 6 bases from J; bases unmatched to any gene: 15. CDR3 nucleotide sequence: TGCGCCAGCAGCTTGGTATGGGGGGCCGGGACAGGGACCCCCGGGGAGCTGTTTTTT. Translated: CASSLVWGAGTGTPGELFF.

CDR3 sequence: CASAGGRGLGDGYTF. The CDR3 DNA reads as TGTGCCAGCGCAGGGGGCAGGGGGCTCGGGGATGGCTACACCTTC. The rearrangement joins TRBV25-1 to TRBJ1-2, with 8 nucleotides matching TRBD1. The germline CDR1 and CDR2 sequences are MGHDK and SYGVNS. CDR3 size: 15 residues. V lost 8 bases and J lost 6; bases outside the gene matches: 14.

The chain has TRBV5-1 and TRBJ2-2, with 10 bases that match TRBD2. This CDR3 is 16 amino acids long. Germline V gene lookup returns CDR1 SGHRS and CDR2 YFSETQ. The ends lost 5 bases at V and 5 bases at J; junction bases unmatched: 9. CDR3 in amino acids: CASSSRTSGATGELFF. The CDR3 nucleotides are TGCGCCAGCAGTTCAAGGACTAGCGGTGCAACCGGGGAGCTGTTTTTT. Full variable domain (outside the CDR3, taken from reference TRBV5-1 and TRBJ2-2): KAGVTQTPRYLIKTRGQQVTLSCSPISGHRSVSWYQQTPGQGLQFLFEYFSETQRNKGNFPGRFSGRQFSNSRSEMNVSTLELGDSALYLCASSSRTSGATGELFFGEGSRLTVL.

The J gene is TRBJ1-2, the V gene TRBV7-2; D possibly corresponds to TRBD1 (6 bases). Germline lookup yields CDR1 SGHTA and CDR2 FQGNSA. V was pared by 4 bases and J by 13 bases, with 19 bases between. The length of the CDR3 is 13 residues. The CDR3 is CASSSRQALRFTF. The CDR3 DNA is TGTGCCAGCAGCTCCCGACAGGCCCTACGTTTCACCTTC. The whole variable domain, filled in from reference TRBV7-2 and TRBJ1-2, reads GAGVSQSPSNKVTEKGKDVELRCDPISGHTALYWYRQSLGQGLEFLIYFQGNSAPDKSGLPSDRFSAERTGGSVSTLTIQRTQQEDSAVYLCASSSRQALRFTFGSGTRLTVV.

This chain connects TRBV6-5 to TRBJ2-7; possible D gene TRBD1, 6 bases. The CDR3 loop spans 13 amino acids. Germline lookup yields CDR1 MNHEY and CDR2 SVGAGI. The ends were cut back, 5 bases at V and 3 bases at J, with 11 bases in the middle. The DNA of the CDR3 is TGTGCCAGCAGTCGGGACATCCGCTACGAGCAGTACTTC. Translation gives CASSRDIRYEQYF.

The CDR3 DNA follows: TGTGCCAGCAGCGAGGGGACAGGGCGGGCTCTTTATACGCAGTATTTT. Translating it yields CASSEGTGRALYTQYF. The rearrangement links TRBV9 to TRBJ2-3, with 9 bases that match TRBD1. The germline gives CDR1 SGDLS, CDR2 YYNGEE. V was pared by 3 bases and J by 7 bases, with 12 bases of the junction left unmatched. The CDR3 totals 16 residues.

The genes are TRBV7-9 and TRBJ2-7, with TRBD1 matching 11 bases. The V gene's germline CDR1 is SEHNR and CDR2 FQNEAQ (reference sequence). CDR3 length equals 16 residues. V shed 5 bases, J shed 3 bases, and the junction held 9 bases outside the gene matches. The CDR3 reads CASSPGGDRGIYEQYF. For the CDR3, the DNA is TGTGCCAGCAGCCCAGGGGGGGACAGGGGGATCTACGAGCAGTACTTC.

A remark on this clone: Its ends do not fully match the called genes, so a read error is possible. This chain connects TRBV7-6 to TRBJ2-3; D might be TRBD1 (6 bases). In germline, CDR1 is SGHVS, CDR2 FNYEAQ. This CDR3 region has 16 residues. In DNA form, the CDR3 reads TGTGCCAGCACCTTATTGCAGGGGACGGGCACAGATACGCAGTATTTT. It is translated as CASTLLQGTGTDTQYF.

This chain links TRBV15 with TRBJ2-3, with D possibly matching TRBD2 (6 bases). The CDR3 extends over 14 amino acids. Per germline, CDR1 LNHNV and CDR2 YYDKDF (reference sequence). The V end lost 2 bases, the J end lost 4 bases, and 10 bases lay between the germline ends. CDR3 nucleotides: TGTGCCACCAGCAGACTAGCGAAATCAGATACGCAGTATTTT. It is translated as CATSRLAKSDTQYF. Looking up the rest from reference TRBV15 and TRBJ2-3 gives the full variable domain: DAMVIQNPRYQVTQFGKPVTLSCSQTLNHNVMYWYQQKSSQAPKLLFHYYDKDFNNEADTPDNFQSRRPNTSFCFLDIRSPGLGDTAMYLCATSRLAKSDTQYFGPGTRLTVL.

This sequence joins TRBV5-1 and TRBJ1-2; TRBD1 matches at 8 bases. Germline CDR1 reads SGHRS; CDR2 reads YFSETQ. V was clipped by 1 base and J by 7 bases; unmatched bases: 3. This CDR3 has 13 residues. The DNA for the CDR3 is TGCGCCAGCAGCTTGACCGGACAGGGTGGCTACACCTTC. Translation gives CASSLTGQGGYTF.

This clone occurred a few times. This sequence joins TRBV5-8 and TRBJ2-6; 8 bases agree with TRBD1. The ends lost 4 bases at V and 0 bases at J; junction bases unmatched: 9. CDR3 length: 18 residues. Germline V gives CDR1 SGHTS, CDR2 YDEGEE. CDR3 nucleotide sequence: TGTGCCAGCAGCCCTGGACAGGGAGCCCTCTCTGGGGCCAACGTCCTGACTTTC. Translation gives CASSPGQGALSGANVLTF. Filled out from reference TRBV5-8 and TRBJ2-6, the complete variable domain reads EAGVTQSPTHLIKTRGQQATLRCSPISGHTSVYWYQQALGLGLQFLLWYDEGEERNRGNFPPRFSGRQFPNYSSELNVNALELEDSALYLCASSPGQGALSGANVLTFGAGSRLTVL.